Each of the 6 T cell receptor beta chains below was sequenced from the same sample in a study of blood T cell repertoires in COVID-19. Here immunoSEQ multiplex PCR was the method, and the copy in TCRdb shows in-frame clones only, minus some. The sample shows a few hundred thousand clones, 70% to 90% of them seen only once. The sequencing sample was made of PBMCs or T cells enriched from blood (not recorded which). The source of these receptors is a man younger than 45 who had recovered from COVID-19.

For the CDR3, the DNA is TGCGCCAGCAGCCCCGGCGGGGGGGCAAGCACAGATACGCAGTATTTT. Translating gives CASSPGGGASTDTQYF. This chain connects TRBV5-1 to TRBJ2-3; 9 positions agree with TRBD2. Germline trimming cut 4 bases from V and 0 bases from J; bases unmatched to any gene: 6. The CDR3 length is 16 residues. The germline V gene has CDR1 SGHRS and CDR2 YFSETQ. Drawing the rest from reference TRBV5-1 and TRBJ2-3, the complete variable domain is KAGVTQTPRYLIKTRGQQVTLSCSPISGHRSVSWYQQTPGQGLQFLFEYFSETQRNKGNFPGRFSGRQFSNSRSEMNVSTLELGDSALYLCASSPGGGASTDTQYFGPGTRLTVL.

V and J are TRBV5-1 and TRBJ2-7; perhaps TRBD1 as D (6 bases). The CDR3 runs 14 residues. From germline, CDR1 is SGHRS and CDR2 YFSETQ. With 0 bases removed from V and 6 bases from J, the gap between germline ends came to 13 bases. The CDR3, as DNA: TGCGCCAGCAGCTTGGAGGGGGTGCTGGGCGAGCAGTACTTC. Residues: CASSLEGVLGEQYF.

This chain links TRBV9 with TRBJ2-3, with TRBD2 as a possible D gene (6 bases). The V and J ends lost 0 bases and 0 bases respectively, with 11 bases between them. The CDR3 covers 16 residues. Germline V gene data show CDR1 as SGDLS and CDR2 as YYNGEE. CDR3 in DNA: TGTGCCAGCAGCGTAGCCGGAGGGCCTAGCACAGATACGCAGTATTTT. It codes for CASSVAGGPSTDTQYF.

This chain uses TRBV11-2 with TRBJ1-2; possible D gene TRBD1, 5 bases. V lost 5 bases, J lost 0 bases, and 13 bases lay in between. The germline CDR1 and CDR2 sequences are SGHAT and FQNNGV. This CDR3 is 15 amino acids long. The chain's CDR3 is CASSLITGANYGYTF. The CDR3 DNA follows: TGTGCCAGCAGCCTAATTACGGGGGCTAACTATGGCTACACCTTC. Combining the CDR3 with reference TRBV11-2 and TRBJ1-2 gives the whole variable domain EAGVAQSPRYKIIEKRQSVAFWCNPISGHATLYWYQQILGQGPKLLIQFQNNGVVDDSQLPKDRFSAERLKGVDSTLKIQPAKLEDSAVYLCASSLITGANYGYTFGSGTRLTVV.

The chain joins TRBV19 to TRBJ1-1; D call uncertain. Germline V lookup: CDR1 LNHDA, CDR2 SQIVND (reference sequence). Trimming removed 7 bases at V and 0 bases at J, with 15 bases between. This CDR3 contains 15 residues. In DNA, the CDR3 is TGTGCCAGTACCTCCCGGCGGCAGCTGAACACTGAAGCTTTCTTT. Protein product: CASTSRRQLNTEAFF.

CDR3 sequence (DNA): TGTGCCAGCAGCTTAAGTCTAGGGAACACTGAAGCTTTCTTT. Translation gives CASSLSLGNTEAFF. The V call is TRBV7-9, the J call TRBJ1-1; D gene unclear. The CDR3 has 14 residues. Trimming took off 2 bases at V and 1 base at J, with 8 bases between the two ends. The germline V gene has CDR1 SEHNR and CDR2 FQNEAQ (reference sequence).